This is a list of T cell receptor beta chains from one sample in a study of OX40 agonist ivuxolimab in advanced cancers. Assay: immunoSEQ multiplex PCR; the TCRdb copy retains only in-frame clones and omits some. The table records roughly 58,000 clones, over 80% of them present only once. Sequences were derived from CD4+ or CD8+ T cells sorted from blood, sampled in a trial of the OX40 agonist ivuxolimab. The receptors here all came from an adult with an advanced solid tumor such as melanoma, head and neck, liver or kidney cancer. Each CDR3 is given with its conserved first and last residue. Each record gives: CDR3 protein, CDR3 DNA, J gene, clone size, D gene, V gene. D genes are given only for firm matches. Expanded clones are given a class, and other clones once, few, many or no size at all.

CASSFGHRGEAFF | TGTGCCAGTAGTTTCGGACATCGGGGTGAAGCTTTCTTT | TRBJ1-1 | NA | NA | TRBV28
CASRKQGYYGYTF | TGTGCCAGCAGGAAGCAGGGGTACTATGGCTACACCTTC | TRBJ1-2 | NA | NA | TRBV28
CASSLRSDRVNGYTF | TGTGCCAGCAGCCTTAGGTCGGACAGGGTAAATGGCTACACCTTC | TRBJ1-2 | NA | TRBD1 | TRBV11-2
CAWTDWRNSPLHF | TGTGCCTGGACAGACTGGAGGAATTCACCCCTCCACTTT | TRBJ1-6 | NA | NA | TRBV30
CASSQEGIRRANTEAFF | TGTGCCAGCAGCCAAGAAGGAATCCGCAGGGCGAACACTGAAGCTTTCTTT | TRBJ1-1 | NA | NA | TRBV4-2
CASSLWASGSTDTQYF | TGTGCCAGCAGTTTATGGGCTAGCGGGAGCACAGATACGCAGTATTTT | TRBJ2-3 | NA | TRBD2 | TRBV27
CASSVDSGGAGEQFF | TGTGCCAGCAGCGTAGATAGCGGGGGGGCAGGTGAGCAGTTCTTC | TRBJ2-1 | NA | TRBD2 | TRBV9
CASTERLTSPLHF | TGTGCCAGCACCGAGAGATTAACTTCACCCCTCCACTTT | TRBJ1-6 | NA | NA | TRBV28
CASSAARGGSYNEQFF | TGTGCCAGCTCAGCTGCCCGCGGGGGCTCCTACAATGAGCAGTTCTTC | TRBJ2-1 | NA | TRBD2 | TRBV18
CASSLVFSMEQYF | TGTGCCAGCAGCTTAGTTTTCTCCATGGAGCAGTACTTC | TRBJ2-7 | once | NA | TRBV7-2
CASSLPPRLQETQYF | TGTGCCAGCAGCTTGCCCCCCCGGCTCCAAGAGACCCAGTACTTC | TRBJ2-5 | NA | NA | TRBV7-9
CASSPSPRRGVGETQYF | TGTGCCAGCAGCCCCTCCCCCCGCAGGGGGGTCGGAGAGACCCAGTACTTC | TRBJ2-5 | NA | NA | TRBV7-9
CASSVYGVAGELFF | TGTGCCAGCAGTGTTTACGGTGTCGCCGGGGAGCTGTTTTTT | TRBJ2-2 | NA | NA | TRBV2
CASSDPGSTDTQYF | TGTGCCAGCAGTGACCCAGGGAGCACAGATACGCAGTATTTT | TRBJ2-3 | NA | NA | TRBV6-4
CASSWGYTEAFF | TGTGCCAGCAGTTGGGGTTACACTGAAGCTTTCTTT | TRBJ1-1 | NA | NA | TRBV6-1
CAISTGSNTGELFF | TGTGCCATCAGCACAGGGTCGAACACCGGGGAGCTGTTTTTT | TRBJ2-2 | NA | NA | TRBV10-3
CASSLGGQWTGNTIYF | TGCGCCAGCAGCTTGGGGGGCCAGTGGACTGGAAACACCATATATTTT | TRBJ1-3 | once | NA | TRBV5-1
CASSQDWGNQPQHF | TGTGCCAGCAGCCAAGATTGGGGGAATCAGCCCCAGCATTTT | TRBJ1-5 | NA | NA | TRBV4-2
CANGTGSGGANVLTF | TGTGCCAACGGGACAGGGAGTGGTGGGGCCAACGTCCTGACTTTC | TRBJ2-6 | once | TRBD1 | TRBV7-9
CATSISGDGYTF | TGTGCCACCAGCATATCCGGGGATGGCTACACCTTC | TRBJ1-2 | NA | NA | TRBV10-3
CAYATGPLDSPLHF | TGTGCCTACGCAACAGGGCCCTTGGATTCACCCCTCCACTTT | TRBJ1-6 | NA | NA | TRBV30
CASSTGQADKVGYTF | TGTGCCAGCAGCACCGGACAGGCCGATAAGGTTGGCTACACCTTC | TRBJ1-2 | once | TRBD1 | TRBV5-5
CSVVAGGYNEQFF | TGCAGCGTTGTAGCGGGAGGGTACAATGAGCAGTTCTTC | TRBJ2-1 | NA | TRBD2 | TRBV29-1
CASSLGVGYTF | TGTGCCAGCAGCTTGGGGGTCGGCTACACCTTC | TRBJ1-2 | NA | NA | TRBV5-6
CAISEGPVLSNYGYTF | TGTGCCATCAGTGAGGGTCCGGTCCTCTCTAACTATGGCTACACCTTC | TRBJ1-2 | NA | NA | TRBV10-3
CASSYLGTEQYF | TGTGCCAGCAGTTATTTAGGGACCGAGCAGTACTTC | TRBJ2-7 | NA | NA | TRBV6-5
CASSLRGGYYGYTF | TGTGCCAGCAGTTTACGGGGGGGCTACTATGGCTACACCTTC | TRBJ1-2 | NA | NA | TRBV28
CAISTAGTLNYGYTF | TGTGCCATCAGTACTGCTGGGACACTGAACTATGGCTACACCTTC | TRBJ1-2 | NA | NA | TRBV10-3
CASSRRLAGTSYEQYF | TGTGCCAGCAGCCGACGACTAGCGGGGACCTCCTACGAGCAGTACTTC | TRBJ2-7 | few | TRBD2 | TRBV7-9
CASSAGTGGSYEQYF | TGTGCCAGCAGTGCCGGGACAGGGGGCAGTTACGAGCAGTACTTC | TRBJ2-7 | once | TRBD1 | TRBV6-5
CASSPSGINSPLHF | TGTGCCAGCTCACCATCGGGTATAAATTCACCCCTCCACTTT | TRBJ1-6 | NA | NA | TRBV18
CASSPGDTEYNEQFF | TGTGCCAGCTCACCAGGGGACACCGAGTACAATGAGCAGTTCTTC | TRBJ2-1 | NA | NA | TRBV18
CASSYSPDSFYEQYF | TGTGCCAGCAGTTACTCCCCGGACAGCTTCTACGAGCAGTACTTC | TRBJ2-7 | once | NA | TRBV6-5
CASSVGGGLWSVF | TGTGCCAGCAGTGTAGGGGGTGGGCTTTGGTCGGTCTTC | TRBJ2-1 | NA | NA | TRBV28
CASSHDSLYGYTF | TGTGCCAGCAGTCATGACAGCCTCTATGGCTACACCTTC | TRBJ1-2 | once | NA | TRBV21-1
CSVVPGRNTDTQYF | TGCAGCGTCGTTCCGGGACGGAACACAGATACGCAGTATTTT | TRBJ2-3 | NA | NA | TRBV29-1
CASSQAPTPFSYNEQFF | TGCGCCAGCAGCCAAGCGCCGACACCCTTCTCCTACAATGAGCAGTTCTTC | TRBJ2-1 | NA | NA | TRBV4-3
CASAGGGADTQYF | TGTGCCAGCGCAGGGGGGGGCGCAGATACGCAGTATTTT | TRBJ2-3 | NA | NA | TRBV28